Each of the 3 T cell receptor beta chains below was sequenced from the same sample in a study of cytotoxic CD8 clonotypes in ibrutinib-treated CLL. Assay used: immunoSEQ multiplex PCR; TCRdb lists only in-frame clones, some missing. Of around 160,000 clones listed, approximately 90% are singletons. Source: PBMCs, taken at disease progression, from a patient treated with ibrutinib. The receptors come from a human donor with chronic lymphocytic leukemia.

The chain employs TRBV7-9 and TRBJ2-7; TRBD2 matches 7 bases. The CDR3 runs to 15 residues. CDR1 and CDR2 (germline): SEHNR, FQNEAQ (reference sequence). The V and J ends lost 2 bases and 5 bases, in that order; junction bases with no gene match: 9. CDR3 loop: CASSLRLAGVDEQYF. The CDR3 DNA is TGTGCCAGCAGCTTACGATTGGCGGGAGTCGACGAGCAGTACTTC.

The sample holds one count of this clone. The rearrangement uses TRBV4-2 and TRBJ2-3; 9 bases agree with TRBD1. V trimming: 2 bases; J trimming: 2 bases; junction bases outside the gene matches: 5. The CDR3 covers 16 residues. Germline V gives CDR1 LGHNA, CDR2 YNFKEQ. The CDR3 nucleotides read TGTGCCAGCAGCCAACCGGGACAGGGTGCCACAGATACGCAGTATTTT. Its translation is CASSQPGQGATDTQYF.

The chain employs TRBV5-8 and TRBJ2-4; D uncertain. The CDR3 covers 14 residues. Trimming left V 3 bases short and J 0 bases short, with 7 bases between. The germline V gene has CDR1 SGHTS and CDR2 YDEGEE. This CDR3 reads CASSYPGAKNIQYF. CDR3 DNA: TGTGCCAGCAGCTACCCCGGAGCCAAAAACATTCAGTACTTC.